Listed below are T cell receptor beta chains from one sample, sequenced in a study of early stage breast cancer tumors. Sequenced by immunoSEQ multiplex PCR; TCRdb stores in-frame clones only, minus some. Here the sample spans more than 65,000 clones, 65% to 85% being singletons. The sequenced material came from blood. These receptors were collected from a person aged 40 to 49 with breast cancer. Each CDR3 is given with its conserved first and last residue. A D gene is named only where the DNA matches it firmly. Expanded clones are given a class, and other clones once, few, many or no size at all.

>NA|TRBJ2-7|TRBD1|TRBV27
TGTGCCAGCAGGAGACAGGGGGCCAACGAGCAGTACTTC
CASRRQGANEQYF
>NA|TRBJ2-7|TRBD2|TRBV28
TGTGCCAGCTACACGGGAGGCGAGCAGTACTTC
CASYTGGEQYF
>NA|TRBJ1-5|NA|TRBV6-5
TGTGCCAGCAGTTACACAGTTAATAGCAATCAGCCCCAGCATTTT
CASSYTVNSNQPQHF
>NA|TRBJ1-4|TRBD1|TRBV5-1
TGCGCCAGCAGCCCTGACAGGGGAGATGAAAAACTGTTTTTT
CASSPDRGDEKLFF
>NA|TRBJ2-3|NA|TRBV21-1
TGTGCCAGCAGCAAAGTTGGGGGACGACAGGGCGAGAGAGATACGCAGTATTTT
CASSKVGGRQGERDTQYF
>NA|TRBJ2-7|NA|TRBV29-1
TGCAGCGCCCTGACAGGAATCTCCTACGAGCAGTACTTC
CSALTGISYEQYF
>once|TRBJ2-4|NA|TRBV19
TGTGCCAGTAGTATAAATGACAGAAAAAACATTCAGTACTTC
CASSINDRKNIQYF
>few|TRBJ1-5|NA|TRBV4-1
TGCGCCAGCAGCCAAGTCGTGGGTTCTTATAGCAATCAGCCCCAGCATTTT
CASSQVVGSYSNQPQHF
>once|TRBJ2-1|NA|TRBV27
TGTGCCAGCAGTTTATGGGGCGGGGAGCAGTTCTTC
CASSLWGGEQFF
>NA|TRBJ2-3|NA|TRBV7-2
TGTGCCAGCAGCTTACGCGGGATAGGGGGCCCAGATACGCAGTATTTT
CASSLRGIGGPDTQYF
>NA|TRBJ2-5|TRBD1|TRBV30
TGTGCCTGGAGTGTAGCTTGGGGACAGAAAGAGACCCAGTACTTC
CAWSVAWGQKETQYF
>NA|TRBJ1-3|TRBD1|TRBV5-6
TGTGCCAGCAGCTCGACAGGGTGGGCCTCTGGAAACACCATATATTTT
CASSSTGWASGNTIYF
>NA|TRBJ2-2|TRBD2|TRBV19
TGTGCCAGTAGTGCAGGGACTAGTGGCACCGGGGAGCTGTTTTTT
CASSAGTSGTGELFF
>few|TRBJ2-6|NA|TRBV7-3
TGTGCCAGCAGCCCAAGATCTGGGGCCAACGTCCTGACTTTC
CASSPRSGANVLTF
>NA|TRBJ2-1|NA|TRBV7-2
TGTGCCAGCAGCCCACGGGGAGTAGTTGAGCAGTTCTTC
CASSPRGVVEQFF
>few|TRBJ2-4|TRBD1|TRBV6-5
TGTGCCAGCAGTGGGACAGGGAAAAACATTCAGTACTTC
CASSGTGKNIQYF
>NA|TRBJ2-5|TRBD2|TRBV5-8
TGTGCCAGCAGCTTGGCCCATACTAGCGGCCCTGAGACCCAGTACTTC
CASSLAHTSGPETQYF
>NA|TRBJ1-2|TRBD1|TRBV29-1
TGCAGCGACGGAGGGACAGGGACGGTCAACTATGGCTACACCTTC
CSDGGTGTVNYGYTF
>NA|TRBJ2-3|TRBD1|TRBV10-3
TGTGCCATCAGCCTGGGACAGCTTGTCACAGATACGCAGTATTTT
CAISLGQLVTDTQYF
>NA|TRBJ2-5|TRBD2|TRBV9
TGTGCCAGCAGCGTAGGGGTAGCGGGGTCCCAAGAGACCCAGTACTTC
CASSVGVAGSQETQYF
>NA|TRBJ2-3|NA|TRBV11-3
TGTGCCAGCAGCTTCGGCGGGAGCACAGATACGCAGTATTTT
CASSFGGSTDTQYF
>NA|TRBJ2-1|NA|TRBV5-1
TGCGCCAGCAGCTTAAGGGTTTACAATGAGCAGTTCTTC
CASSLRVYNEQFF
>NA|TRBJ1-2|NA|TRBV6-5
TGTGCCAGCAGTTATGAGAGGGACGGCTACACCTTC
CASSYERDGYTF
>few|TRBJ2-7|NA|TRBV27
TGTGCCAGCAGTTTAAGGCCGGGCGTGGAGCAGTACTTC
CASSLRPGVEQYF
>NA|TRBJ2-1|NA|TRBV5-1
TGCGCCAGCAGCTTGGGCGGATACAATGAGCAGTTCTTC
CASSLGGYNEQFF
>NA|TRBJ2-1|TRBD1|TRBV28
TGTGCCAGCAGTCTCCACTTCGGACAGGGGAATGGCAATGAGCAGTTCTTC
CASSLHFGQGNGNEQFF
>NA|TRBJ2-7|TRBD2|TRBV27
TGTGCCAGCGGTACTCAGCTAGCGGAAAACTACGAGCAGTACTTC
CASGTQLAENYEQYF
>NA|TRBJ1-1|NA|TRBV6-5
TGTGCCAGCAGCCGACGGACCACTGAAGCTTTCTTT
CASSRRTTEAFF
>NA|TRBJ2-7|NA|TRBV7-9
TGTGCCAGCAGTTTAAACAGCGTCTCCTACGAGCAGTACTTC
CASSLNSVSYEQYF
>NA|TRBJ1-4|NA|TRBV18
TGTGCCAGCTCACCACCGGGGGGGCGAAGTAATGAAAAACTGTTTTTT
CASSPPGGRSNEKLFF
>once|TRBJ1-5|NA|TRBV6-5
TGTGCCAGCAGTTACTCAGGGGTTAGCAATCAGCCCCAGCATTTT
CASSYSGVSNQPQHF
>NA|TRBJ2-5|NA|TRBV5-6
TGTGCCAGCAGCTTCCAAGAGACCCAGTACTTC
CASSFQETQYF
>NA|TRBJ2-5|TRBD1|TRBV19
TGTGCCAGTAGTCAACCGGGACAGGGGGCCGGGGAGACCCAGTACTTC
CASSQPGQGAGETQYF
>NA|TRBJ1-5|NA|TRBV18
TGTGCCAGCTCACCAACGGAAGGGGAGCCCCAGCATTTT
CASSPTEGEPQHF
>NA|TRBJ1-2|NA|TRBV29-1
TGCAGCGTTCAATCGACATCCTATGGCTACACCTTC
CSVQSTSYGYTF
>NA|TRBJ2-1|NA|TRBV7-9
TGTGCCAGCAGCTTAGCGGTTTATGAGCAGTTCTTC
CASSLAVYEQFF
>NA|TRBJ1-1|NA|TRBV5-8
TGTGCCCCCAGGGGTACAACTGAAGCTTTCTTT
CAPRGTTEAFF
>NA|TRBJ2-5|NA|TRBV19
TGTGCCAGTAGTATTCGGGGGCAGGGGGAGACCCAGTACTTC
CASSIRGQGETQYF
>NA|TRBJ2-1|TRBD2|TRBV7-8
TGTGCCAGCTTAGAGATAGAGCGGGAGAGGGATGAGCAGTTCTTC
CASLEIERERDEQFF
>NA|TRBJ2-3|TRBD2|TRBV5-5
TGTGCCAGCAGCTTCATTCACCGCGGCGGGAGTACAGATACGCAGTATTTT
CASSFIHRGGSTDTQYF